The 28 T cell receptor beta chains given below trace back to one sample, sequenced in a study of OX40 agonist ivuxolimab in advanced cancers. Generated by immunoSEQ multiplex PCR, the TCRdb table keeps only in-frame clones and is missing some. The table shows about 46,000 clones, with approximately 90% occurring only once. This sample comprised CD4+ or CD8+ T cells sorted from blood, obtained in a trial of the OX40 agonist ivuxolimab. Receptor source: an adult with an advanced solid tumor such as melanoma, head and neck, liver or kidney cancer.

The rearrangement uses TRBV10-3 and TRBJ2-2; 9 nucleotides match TRBD1. CDR3 size: 13 residues. V gave up 10 bases and J gave up 7 bases; unmatched junction bases: 7. The germline gives CDR1 ENHRY, CDR2 SYGVKD. CDR3 DNA sequence: TGTGCCACCCTGGACAGGGGAGACGGGGAGCTGTTTTTT. This translates into CATLDRGDGELFF.

The chain joins TRBV5-1 to TRBJ2-1; D perhaps matches TRBD2 (7 bases). Germline values: CDR1 SGHRS, CDR2 YFSETQ. This CDR3 is 12 amino acids long. The V end was cut by 2 bases, the J end by 9 bases, with 9 bases between. CDR3 residues: CASSFGGREQFF. The CDR3 DNA reads TGCGCCAGCAGCTTCGGGGGGCGTGAGCAGTTCTTC.

This chain connects TRBV4-2 to TRBJ2-1; a weak D match, TRBD2 (6 bases). This CDR3 spans 12 amino acids. Trimming cost V 8 bases and J 9 bases, with 14 bases left between them. Germline CDR1 reads LGHNA; CDR2 reads YNFKEQ. CDR3 DNA: TGTGCCAGCGGAGGGGCGGGACCTGAGCAGTTCTTC. Residues: CASGGAGPEQFF.

V and J are TRBV10-3 and TRBJ2-1; unclear D gene. The CDR3 spans 14 residues. The germline CDR1 and CDR2 sequences are ENHRY and SYGVKD. V lost 2 bases and J lost 7, with 12 bases in between. The CDR3 reads CAISEKVIGNEQFF. The DNA of the CDR3 is TGTGCCATCAGTGAGAAAGTAATAGGGAATGAGCAGTTCTTC.

Written as DNA, the CDR3 is TGTGCCAGCAGCGTAGCCCTAGCGGGGGCCCAGGCCACCGGGGAGCTGTTTTTT. Translated: CASSVALAGAQATGELFF. This chain connects TRBV9 to TRBJ2-2; 10 bases align to TRBD2. CDR3 length equals 18 residues. V lost 0 bases to trimming and J lost 4 bases; unmatched junction nucleotides: 9. In germline, CDR1 is SGDLS, CDR2 YYNGEE.

V gene TRBV9 combines with J gene TRBJ1-2; 8 nucleotides line up with TRBD1. V shed 3 bases and J 2 bases; nucleotides not matched to a gene: 3. This CDR3 has 14 amino acids. Germline V gene lookup returns CDR1 SGDLS and CDR2 YYNGEE. The CDR3 nucleotides read TGTGCCAGCAGCGCCTCAGGGGGCAACTATGGCTACACCTTC. It is translated as CASSASGGNYGYTF.

The V call is TRBV5-4, the J call TRBJ2-5; D possibly corresponds to TRBD2 (5 bases). The CDR3 runs 13 residues. Between the trimmed V and J ends, which lost 3 bases and 11 bases, there was a span of 17 bases. Looked up from germline, CDR1 is SGHNT and CDR2 is YYREEE (reference sequence). Written as DNA, the CDR3 is TGTGCCAGCAGCTCGATTACATTGGGAGAGCAGTACTTC. This translates into CASSSITLGEQYF. The full variable domain, completed using reference TRBV5-4 and TRBJ2-5, is ETGVTQSPTHLIKTRGQQVTLRCSSQSGHNTVSWYQQALGQGPQFIFQYYREEENGRGNFPPRFSGLQFPNYSSELNVNALELDDSALYLCASSSITLGEQYFGPGTRLLVL.

On this clone itself: An end of the junction does not agree with germline; a read error may underlie this. In DNA, the CDR3 is TGTGCTAGCAGCTTAAACGATGCGTCAAGGCGGGAGACCCAGTACTTC. Its translation: CASSLNDASRRETQYF. The chain recombines TRBV7-7 with TRBJ2-5; D remains ambiguous. CDR1 is SSHAT and CDR2 is FNYEAQ in the germline V gene (reference sequence). The CDR3 totals 16 residues. Full variable domain (rest looked up from reference TRBV7-7 and TRBJ2-5): GAGVSQSPRYKVTKRGQDVTLRCDPISSHATLYWYQQALGQGPEFLTYFNYEAQPDKSGLPSDRFSAERPEGSISTLTIQRTEQRDSAMYRCASSLNDASRRETQYFGPGTRLLVL.

V and J are TRBV7-9 and TRBJ2-7, with a possible D match to TRBD1 (6 bases). The CDR3 length is 15 residues. Trimming cost V 3 bases and J 1 base, with 13 bases left between them. CDR1 is SEHNR and CDR2 is FQNEAQ in the germline V gene (reference sequence). The CDR3 protein is CASSFQGTISYEQYF. CDR3 coding DNA: TGTGCCAGCAGCTTTCAGGGGACGATATCCTACGAGCAGTACTTC.

The rearrangement uses TRBV5-1 and TRBJ2-7; 8 bases map to TRBD2. This CDR3 region has 15 residues. Germline V gives CDR1 SGHRS, CDR2 YFSETQ. The ends lost 4 bases at V and 4 bases at J; junction bases unmatched: 10. CDR3 DNA: TGCGCCAGCAGCGCGGATGGCGGGAGGAGGTACGAGCAGTACTTC. This translates into CASSADGGRRYEQYF. The whole variable domain, remainder taken from reference TRBV5-1 and TRBJ2-7, is KAGVTQTPRYLIKTRGQQVTLSCSPISGHRSVSWYQQTPGQGLQFLFEYFSETQRNKGNFPGRFSGRQFSNSRSEMNVSTLELGDSALYLCASSADGGRRYEQYFGPGTRLTVT.

This chain links TRBV28 with TRBJ2-7, with TRBD2 identical over 11 bases. This CDR3 contains 18 residues. Looked up from germline, CDR1 is MDHEN and CDR2 is SYDVKM. Trimming took 4 bases from V and 4 from J; bases not matched to a gene: 15. CDR3 sequence reads: CASSSLSGRAIGAYEQYF. The DNA for the CDR3 is TGTGCCAGCAGTTCCCTTAGCGGGAGGGCCATTGGGGCATACGAGCAGTACTTC.

The CDR3 DNA reads as TGTGCCAGCAGCCCCGGACAGGGGGAGACCCAGTACTTC. Protein product: CASSPGQGETQYF. This chain connects TRBV7-3 to TRBJ2-5; the match to TRBD1 covers 9 bases. Germline loops: CDR1 SGHTA, CDR2 FQGTGA. There are 13 residues in the CDR3. The V gene end was trimmed by 5 bases and the J gene end by 5 bases; junction bases not matched to a gene: 3.

This chain connects TRBV4-1 to TRBJ2-5; a weak D match, TRBD2 (6 bases). The CDR3 covers 16 residues. CDR1 is MGHRA, CDR2 YSYEKL, per germline. The germline V and J ends were trimmed by 4 bases and 2 bases, with 17 bases remaining between them. This chain's CDR3 is CASSLTGGGVQETQYF. CDR3 DNA sequence: TGCGCCAGCAGCCTAACCGGGGGAGGCGTGCAAGAGACCCAGTACTTC.

The rearrangement uses TRBV7-9 and TRBJ2-1; 7 bases line up with TRBD2. The trim removed 4 bases at V and 6 bases at J, leaving 3 bases unmatched. This CDR3 is built from 13 residues. The V gene's germline CDR1 is SEHNR and CDR2 FQNEAQ (reference sequence). This chain's CDR3 is CASSSGLVNEQFF. CDR3 coding DNA: TGTGCCAGCAGCTCAGGACTAGTCAATGAGCAGTTCTTC. Full variable domain (remainder filled in from reference TRBV7-9 and TRBJ2-1): DTGVSQNPRHKITKRGQNVTFRCDPISEHNRLYWYRQTLGQGPEFLTYFQNEAQLEKSRLLSDRFSAERPKGSFSTLEIQRTEQGDSAMYLCASSSGLVNEQFFGPGTRLTVL.

V is TRBV30 and J is TRBJ2-2; D gene unclear. With 2 bases removed from V and 2 bases from J, the gap between germline ends came to 15 bases. The germline V gene has CDR1 GTSNPN and CDR2 SVGIG (reference sequence). The CDR3 is made up of 16 amino acids. In nucleotides, the CDR3 is TGTGCCTGGAGTCCCGAAGGGCGCATAAACACCGGGGAGCTGTTTTTT. Translation gives CAWSPEGRINTGELFF. The full variable domain, rest sourced from reference TRBV30 and TRBJ2-2, is SQTIHQWPATLVQPVGSPLSLECTVEGTSNPNLYWYRQAAGRGLQLLFYSVGIGQISSEVPQNLSASRPQDRQFILSSKKLLLSDSGFYLCAWSPEGRINTGELFFGEGSRLTVL.

This sequence joins TRBV6-5 and TRBJ1-1; TRBD1 is a possible D gene (6 bases). V lost 6 bases to trimming and J lost 5 bases, with 16 bases between them. The germline gives CDR1 MNHEY, CDR2 SVGAGI. CDR3 size: 14 residues. Here the CDR3 reads CASRRYRVETEAFF. Written as DNA, the CDR3 is TGTGCCAGCAGACGCTACAGGGTGGAGACTGAAGCTTTCTTT.

V is TRBV28 and J is TRBJ2-7; no firm D call. V was pared by 4 bases and J by 0 bases, with 7 bases between. CDR1 and CDR2 from the germline V gene are MDHEN and SYDVKM. The CDR3 is 13 residues long. CDR3: CASSWGNSYEQYF. DNA of the CDR3: TGTGCCAGCAGTTGGGGAAACTCCTACGAGCAGTACTTC.

This chain uses TRBV28 with TRBJ2-4; a weak D match, TRBD2 (5 bases). The length of the CDR3 is 13 residues. Between the trimmed V and J ends, which lost 5 bases and 3 bases, there was a span of 8 bases. In germline, CDR1 is MDHEN, CDR2 SYDVKM. As DNA, the CDR3 is TGTGCCAGCAGTGAGGGAGTCAAAAACATTCAGTACTTC. Residues: CASSEGVKNIQYF.

This clone was counted a single time. The V and J genes are TRBV5-6 and TRBJ1-1; D may be TRBD1 (5 bases). With 0 bases removed from V and 1 base from J, the gap between germline ends came to 10 bases. CDR3 length: 15 residues. Germline values: CDR1 SGHDT, CDR2 YYEEEE. CDR3 coding DNA: TGTGCCAGCAGCTTGGAGGGACTCCGGAACACTGAAGCTTTCTTT. Its protein is CASSLEGLRNTEAFF.

This CDR3 reads CASIRDLRDYEQYF. In nucleotides, the CDR3 is TGTGCCAGCATCCGGGACCTACGGGACTACGAGCAGTACTTC. This chain links TRBV28 with TRBJ2-7; D might be TRBD1 or TRBD2, each matching 5 bases. Trimming removed 7 bases at V and 3 bases at J, with 16 bases between. This CDR3 region has 14 residues. The germline V gene has CDR1 MDHEN and CDR2 SYDVKM.

The V gene is TRBV5-1, the J gene TRBJ1-3; D remains unclear. Per germline, CDR1 SGHRS and CDR2 YFSETQ. The CDR3 runs 12 residues. The ends were cut back, 3 bases at V and 4 bases at J, with 5 bases in the middle. The CDR3 bases are TGCGCCAGCAGCTCCCGAGGAAACACCATATATTTT. This translates into CASSSRGNTIYF.

This sequence joins TRBV6-1 and TRBJ2-4; D perhaps matches TRBD1 (6 bases). V lost 1 base and J 3 bases, leaving 10 bases between the germline ends. This CDR3 has 15 residues. The germline gives CDR1 MNHNS, CDR2 SASEGT. The CDR3 spells CASSEVWDNKNIQYF. The CDR3 nucleotides are TGTGCCAGCAGTGAAGTTTGGGACAACAAAAACATTCAGTACTTC.

The rearrangement links TRBV7-9 to TRBJ1-2; TRBD1 matches 8 bases. V lost 4 bases, J lost 8 bases, and 12 bases stayed unmatched. The CDR3 totals 15 residues. CDR1 and CDR2 (germline): SEHNR, FQNEAQ (reference sequence). CDR3 DNA: TGTGCCAGCAGCTCCGGGACAGGAGCTTCTCGGGGCTACACCTTC. Translated, it gives CASSSGTGASRGYTF. Looking up the rest from reference TRBV7-9 and TRBJ1-2 gives the full variable domain: DTGVSQNPRHKITKRGQNVTFRCDPISEHNRLYWYRQTLGQGPEFLTYFQNEAQLEKSRLLSDRFSAERPKGSFSTLEIQRTEQGDSAMYLCASSSGTGASRGYTFGSGTRLTVV.

The rearrangement joins TRBV2 to TRBJ2-1; 7 nucleotides line up with TRBD2. Germline V gene data show CDR1 as SNHLY and CDR2 as FYNNEI. The CDR3 is 13 amino acids. V gave up 4 bases and J gave up 10 bases; unmatched junction bases: 7. The CDR3, as DNA: TGTGCCAGCAGTGTCAAGCGGGAAACCGAGCAGTTCTTC. This encodes CASSVKRETEQFF. The full variable domain, rest sourced from reference TRBV2 and TRBJ2-1, is EPEVTQTPSHQVTQMGQEVILRCVPISNHLYFYWYRQILGQKVEFLVSFYNNEISEKSEIFDDQFSVERPDGSNFTLKIRSTKLEDSAMYFCASSVKRETEQFFGPGTRLTVL.

This chain joins TRBV30 and TRBJ2-1; D gene uncertain. Per the germline V gene, CDR1 is GTSNPN and CDR2 is SVGIG (reference sequence). CDR3 length: 14 residues. Trimming cost V 5 bases and J 3 bases, with 14 bases left between them. CDR3 bases: TGTGCCTGGTCTACTTGGGGAAGCTACAATGAGCAGTTCTTC. As protein: CAWSTWGSYNEQFF. Full variable domain (outside the CDR3, taken from reference TRBV30 and TRBJ2-1): SQTIHQWPATLVQPVGSPLSLECTVEGTSNPNLYWYRQAAGRGLQLLFYSVGIGQISSEVPQNLSASRPQDRQFILSSKKLLLSDSGFYLCAWSTWGSYNEQFFGPGTRLTVL.

This clone was counted only a few times. This chain uses TRBV30 with TRBJ1-1; 8 positions agree with TRBD1. The junction had 9 bases not matched to a gene; V was cut back by 6 bases and J by 0 bases. The CDR3 spans 15 residues. Germline V gene lookup returns CDR1 GTSNPN and CDR2 SVGIG (reference sequence). CDR3 in amino acids: CACTGGPFLNTEAFF. CDR3 nucleotide sequence: TGTGCCTGTACAGGGGGACCTTTCCTGAACACTGAAGCTTTCTTT.

The V call is TRBV7-9, the J call TRBJ1-4; unclear D gene. Trimming took 1 base from V and 0 from J, leaving 6 bases between them. The CDR3 is 15 residues long. Germline-derived CDR1 and CDR2 are SEHNR and FQNEAQ (reference sequence). The CDR3 coding sequence is TGTGCCAGCAGCTTAGGCGGGTCAACTAATGAAAAACTGTTTTTT. This translates into CASSLGGSTNEKLFF.

V is TRBV9 and J is TRBJ2-5; 9 nucleotides match TRBD2. V was pared by 0 bases and J by 1 base, with 7 bases of the junction left unmatched. This CDR3 is 17 amino acids long. Germline V gene lookup returns CDR1 SGDLS and CDR2 YYNGEE. CDR3 in amino acids: CASSVARAGGSQETQYF. The DNA for the CDR3 is TGTGCCAGCAGCGTAGCTCGGGCGGGAGGGAGCCAAGAGACCCAGTACTTC.